The present entry profiles one T cell receptor beta chain with its context. Its antigen is unknown. The germline V gene encodes CDR1 SGHVS and CDR2 FNYEAQ. This CDR3 region has 17 residues. V was cut by 0 bases and J by 3 bases, with 16 bases left in between. This sample was taken from a study of T cell responses to AZD1222 COVID-19 vaccine. Overall study results and limits: Among spike-specific TCRs, nearly half reportedly target unmutated variant regions. Donors were chiefly white British, with a greater number of females, and clonal diversity was perhaps underestimated. CD4 TCRs covered the whole spike, strongest at regions 160-218 and 743-854. Of the AZD1222 recipients, only 5 or 6 were seropositive at baseline.

Using immunoSEQ multiplex PCR, the repertoire was profiled, and TCRdb retains in-frame clones only, with some absent. The table has about 89,000 clones, approximately 89% seen once; the top ten hold 5.5%. The chain couples TRBV7-6 to TRBJ2-3; D is perhaps TRBD1 (6 bases). The receptor was isolated from an adult who received the AZD1222 COVID-19 vaccine. The sequences come from peripheral blood, collected 28 days after the second AZD1222 dose. CDR3: CASSLAQWGLGTDTQYF. The DNA of the CDR3 is TGTGCCAGCAGCTTAGCGCAATGGGGGCTTGGGACAGATACGCAGTATTTT.